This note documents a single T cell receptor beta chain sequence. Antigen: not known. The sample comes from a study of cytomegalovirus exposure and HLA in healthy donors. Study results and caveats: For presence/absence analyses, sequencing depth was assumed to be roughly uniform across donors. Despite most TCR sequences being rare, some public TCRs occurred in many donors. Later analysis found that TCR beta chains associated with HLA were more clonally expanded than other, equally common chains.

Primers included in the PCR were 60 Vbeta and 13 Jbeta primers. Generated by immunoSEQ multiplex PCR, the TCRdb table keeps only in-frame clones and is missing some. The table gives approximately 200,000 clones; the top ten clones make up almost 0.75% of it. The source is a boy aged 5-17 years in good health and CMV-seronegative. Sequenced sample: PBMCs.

DNA for the CDR3: TGTGCCAGCAGCTTATGGAGTGGGACTGAAGCTTTCTTT. This translates into CASSLWSGTEAFF. The genes are TRBV11-2 and TRBJ1-1; D remains unclear. The CDR3 has 13 amino acids. Trimming removed 2 bases at V and 5 bases at J, with 9 bases between. Germline V gives CDR1 SGHAT, CDR2 FQNNGV.